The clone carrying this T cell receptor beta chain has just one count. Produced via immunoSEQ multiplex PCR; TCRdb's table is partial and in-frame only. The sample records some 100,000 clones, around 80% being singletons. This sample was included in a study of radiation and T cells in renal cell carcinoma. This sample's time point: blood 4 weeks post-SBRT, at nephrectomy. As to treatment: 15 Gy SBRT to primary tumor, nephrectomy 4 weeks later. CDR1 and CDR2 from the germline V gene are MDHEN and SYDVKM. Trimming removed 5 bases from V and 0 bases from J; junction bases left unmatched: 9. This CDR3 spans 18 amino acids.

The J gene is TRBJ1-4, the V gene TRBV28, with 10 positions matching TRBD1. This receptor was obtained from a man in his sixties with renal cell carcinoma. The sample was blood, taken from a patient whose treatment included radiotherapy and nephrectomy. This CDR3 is CASSRTGQGFATNEKLFF. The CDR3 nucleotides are TGTGCCAGCAGTAGGACGGGACAGGGGTTCGCAACTAATGAAAAACTGTTTTTT.